One sample yielded the 22 T cell receptor beta chains listed below, sequenced in a study of tissue T cells after allogeneic stem cell transplantation. Sequencing was performed with immunoSEQ multiplex PCR; in TCRdb, only in-frame clones are kept and a portion is missing. The table has about 17,000 clones, roughly 70% seen once. The sequenced material came from spleen. These TCRs come from a female BALB/c mouse in good health. The mouse strain carries the MHC haplotype H2-d.

Comment on this clone: Gene names refer to mouse genes. Coverage ceases 1 residue before the CDR3 finishes, and the germline J gene fills in the end. The chain joins TRBV24 to TRBJ2-1; 10 nucleotides agree with TRBD1. Germline CDR1 reads KGHTA; CDR2 reads FRNEEI. V trimming: 4 bases; J trimming: 7 bases; junction bases outside the gene matches: 4. The CDR3 spans 14 residues. The sequenced part of the CDR3 DNA is TGTGCCAGCAGTCAAGACAGGGGGCGAGCTGAGCAGTTC. Translating gives CASSQDRGRAEQF. Given in full, the CDR3 is CASSQDRGRAEQFF.

Points on this clone: Each gene name is a mouse one. The read terminates 1 residue ahead of where the CDR3 ends, so the germline J gene completes it. The chain employs TRBV29 and TRBJ2-5, with a weak D call TRBD1 (5 bases). Looked up from germline, CDR1 is MSHET and CDR2 is SYDVDS. The CDR3 has 12 amino acids. V was trimmed by 3 bases and J by 4 bases, leaving 5 bases between them. CDR3 region: CASSFREDTQYF. The covered CDR3 bases are TGTGCTAGCAGTTTCAGGGAAGACACCCAGTAC. The variable domain in full, completed from reference TRBV29 and TRBJ2-5, reads DMKVTQMPRYLIKRMGENVLLECGQDMSHETMYWYRQDPGLGLQLIYISYDVDSNSEGDIPKGYRVSRKKREHFSLILDSAKTNQTSVYFCASSFREDTQYFGPGTRLLVL.

Comment on this clone: Here the gene names and germline are mouse. The read terminates 1 residue ahead of where the CDR3 ends, so the germline J gene completes it. The chain recombines TRBV13-2 with TRBJ2-5; 8 bases are a match to TRBD1. The CDR3 covers 13 residues. Per the germline V gene, CDR1 is NNHNN and CDR2 is SYGAGS (reference sequence). J lost 6 bases, V lost 6 bases, and 6 bases had no gene match. The part of the CDR3 DNA that was read is TGTGCCAGCGAGCGGACAGGGAAGGACACCCAGTAC. It codes for CASERTGKDTQY. The entire CDR3 protein is CASERTGKDTQYF.

As for this clone: Gene names denote mouse genes. The read stops 1 residue short of the end of the CDR3; the missing end is completed from the germline J gene. The V call is TRBV4, the J call TRBJ1-1; possibly TRBD1 for D (6 bases). Germline-derived CDR1 and CDR2 are LGHDT and YNNKQL (reference sequence). This CDR3 spans 11 amino acids. Trimming cost V 5 bases and J 10 bases, with 11 bases left between them. The DNA read from the CDR3 is TGTGCCAGCAGCCACAGGGTTGGAGTCTTC. Protein product: CASSHRVGVF. The entire CDR3 protein is CASSHRVGVFF.

This clone was recorded once. Gene names are the mouse ones. The covered CDR3 bases are TGTGCCTGGAGTCTAACGGGGGGAAGTGCAGAAACGCTGTAT. It encodes CAWSLTGGSAETLY. The CDR3, in full, reads CAWSLTGGSAETLYF. The chain couples TRBV31 to TRBJ2-3; tentatively, D is TRBD2 (6 bases). The read terminates 1 residue ahead of where the CDR3 ends, so the germline J gene completes it. This CDR3 region has 15 residues. Germline V gene sequence: CDR1 GKSSPN, CDR2 SITVG. V was cut by 0 bases and J by 0 bases, with 10 bases left in between.

This clone showed up just a few times. Each gene name is a mouse one. The read falls 1 residue short of the CDR3 end, and the missing part is taken from the germline J gene. The genes are TRBV20 and TRBJ1-5; weak D call: TRBD1 (5 bases). CDR3 length equals 13 residues. V was cut by 0 bases and J by 4 bases, with 7 bases left in between. CDR1 GFQATS and CDR2 STVNSAI come from the germline V gene. The CDR3 here is CGARDRTNQAPLF. The DNA read from the CDR3 is TGTGGTGCTAGGGATCGGACAAACCAGGCTCCGCTT. The complete variable domain, with remaining parts taken from reference TRBV20 and TRBJ1-5, reads GALVYQYPRRTICKSGTSMRMECQAVGFQATSVAWYRQSPQKTFELIALSTVNSAIKYEQNFTQEKFPISHPNLSFSSMTVLNAYLEDRGLYLCGARDRTNQAPLFGEGTRLSVL.

This clone was detected a few times. Genes here carry mouse names. The read terminates 1 residue before the CDR3 end, so the remaining end is supplied by the germline J gene. The V call is TRBV19, the J call TRBJ2-7; 12 bases map to TRBD2. The junction had 2 bases not matched to a gene; V was cut back by 4 bases and J by 0 bases. CDR3 length equals 15 residues. CDR1 and CDR2 (germline): FNHDT, SITEND (reference sequence). The part of the CDR3 DNA that was read is TGTGCCAGCAGTCGGGACTGGGGGGTCTCCTATGAACAGTAC. Translation gives CASSRDWGVSYEQY. The whole CDR3 region reads CASSRDWGVSYEQYF.

To note about this clone: Mouse names are used for the genes. The read stops 1 residue short of the end of the CDR3; the missing end is completed from the germline J gene. This chain joins TRBV13-1 and TRBJ2-5; 11 bases line up with TRBD2. This CDR3 has 16 residues. After removal of 2 bases from V and 1 base from J, the junction contained 3 bases not matched to a gene. CDR1 and CDR2 (germline): NSHNY, SYGAGN. This CDR3 reads CASSETTGGDQDTQYF. CDR3 DNA, as far as it was read: TGTGCCAGCAGTGAAACGACTGGGGGGGACCAAGACACCCAGTAC.

In regard to this clone: The gene symbols are mouse symbols. The read terminates 1 residue before the CDR3 end, so the remaining end is supplied by the germline J gene. V is TRBV4 and J is TRBJ2-4; 10 bases are shared with TRBD2. V lost 3 bases to trimming and J lost 0 bases; unmatched junction nucleotides: 6. From germline, CDR1 is LGHDT and CDR2 YNNKQL (reference sequence). This CDR3 is built from 17 residues. CDR3 in amino acids: CASSYPGTGASQNTLYF. CDR3 bases read: TGTGCCAGCAGCTATCCCGGGACTGGGGCTAGTCAAAACACCTTGTAC. The full variable domain, in which reference TRBV4 and TRBJ2-4 provide the parts outside the CDR3, is ETAVFQTPNYHVTQVGNEVSFNCKQTLGHDTMYWYKQDSKKLLKIMFSYNNKQLIVNETVPRRFSPQSSDKAHLNLRIKSVEPEDSAVYLCASSYPGTGASQNTLYFGAGTRLSVL.

A remark on this clone: Germline and genes: mouse. The CDR3 is cut off 1 residue early in the read; its end comes from the germline J gene. The genes are TRBV13-2 and TRBJ2-5; D not resolved. The CDR3 spans 14 residues. Germline V gene lookup returns CDR1 NNHNN and CDR2 SYGAGS (reference sequence). Trimming pared 1 base from V and 0 bases from J, leaving 6 bases between. Partial CDR3 DNA: TGTGCCAGCGGTGATCTGGACAACCAAGACACCCAGTAC. It encodes CASGDLDNQDTQY. The entire CDR3 sequence reads CASGDLDNQDTQYF.

Turning to this clone: Gene names are the mouse ones. The read ends 1 residue shy of where the CDR3 ends; the end is completed using the germline J gene. The chain uses TRBV31 and TRBJ2-5; D perhaps matches TRBD1 (5 bases). This CDR3 is 13 amino acids long. Trimming stripped 0 bases from V and 3 bases from J, with 7 bases between. Germline V gene sequence: CDR1 GKSSPN, CDR2 SITVG. CDR3 DNA (partial): TGTGCCTGGAGTCTAGGGGAGCAAGACACCCAGTAC. It codes for CAWSLGEQDTQY. In full, the CDR3 reads CAWSLGEQDTQYF.

This clone was detected once. The germline and genes are mouse ones. The read terminates 1 residue before the CDR3 end, so the remaining end is supplied by the germline J gene. The chain carries TRBV14 and TRBJ2-3, with D possibly being TRBD2 (6 bases). The CDR3 has 14 residues. The germline CDR1 and CDR2 sequences are SGHDT and FRDEAV. V lost 5 bases and J 0 bases, leaving 10 bases between the germline ends. Here the CDR3 reads CASSWGNSAETLYF. Incomplete CDR3 DNA: TGTGCCAGCAGCTGGGGTAATAGTGCAGAAACGCTGTAT.

Concerning this clone itself: Gene names are mouse gene names. The read terminates 1 residue before the CDR3 end, so the remaining end is supplied by the germline J gene. This chain links TRBV5 with TRBJ2-4; either TRBD1 or TRBD2 may supply D (6 bases each). From germline, CDR1 is LGHNA and CDR2 YNLKQL (reference sequence). The CDR3 consists of 14 residues. Trimming stripped 0 bases from V and 6 bases from J, with 10 bases between. CDR3 in amino acids: CASSQEGGGNTLYF. The CDR3 DNA, read in part, is TGTGCCAGCAGCCAAGAGGGAGGGGGGAACACCTTGTAC.

Points on this clone: Gene names denote mouse genes. The read comes to an end 1 residue before the CDR3 does, leaving the germline J gene to fill in the end. The chain links TRBV5 to TRBJ1-1, with D possibly matching TRBD1 (6 bases). V was cut by 3 bases and J by 0 bases, with 11 bases left in between. CDR3 size: 15 residues. CDR1 LGHNA and CDR2 YNLKQL come from the germline V gene (reference sequence). CDR3 residues: CASSQPGQANTEVFF. The DNA read from the CDR3 is TGTGCCAGCAGCCAGCCGGGACAAGCAAACACAGAAGTCTTC.

Turning to this clone: The gene symbols are mouse symbols. From the germline J gene comes the end of the CDR3, since the read stops 1 residue before it. The chain has TRBV4 and TRBJ2-1, with 7 bases aligning to TRBD2. Germline V gives CDR1 LGHDT, CDR2 YNNKQL (reference sequence). This CDR3 has 14 residues. J lost 4 bases, V lost 4 bases, and 4 bases had no gene match. The sequenced CDR3 bases are TGTGCCAGCAGCTCAGACTGGGAATATGCTGAGCAGTTC. It specifies CASSSDWEYAEQF. The CDR3 in its entirety is CASSSDWEYAEQFF.

This clone has a handful of counts. Gene and germline names: mouse. The part of the CDR3 DNA that was read is TGTGCCAGCAGCCCCGGGACAGATCTTTCCAACGAAAGATTATTT. This translates into CASSPGTDLSNERLF. The whole CDR3 sequence is CASSPGTDLSNERLFF. The chain has TRBV3 and TRBJ1-4; 7 bases are shared with TRBD1. The read is 1 residue too short to cover the CDR3 end, so that end is filled in from the germline J gene. CDR3 length: 16 residues. CDR1 is SNHLY, CDR2 FYNGKV, per germline (reference sequence). V was clipped by 5 bases and J by 0 bases; unmatched bases: 6. The full variable domain, rest sourced from reference TRBV3 and TRBJ1-4, is GPKVLQIPSHQIIDMGQMVTLNCDPVSNHLYFYWYKQILGQQMEFLVNFYNGKVMEKSKLFKDQFSVERPDGSYFTLKIQPTALEDSAVYFCASSPGTDLSNERLFFGHGTKLSVL.

As for this clone: The germline and genes are mouse ones. The read falls 1 residue short of the CDR3 end, and the missing part is taken from the germline J gene. The V call is TRBV31, the J call TRBJ1-2, with a possible D match to TRBD1 (6 bases). CDR1 is GKSSPN and CDR2 is SITVG in the germline V gene. This CDR3 has 13 amino acids. Trimming took off 0 bases at V and 2 bases at J, with 7 bases between the two ends. The DNA read from the CDR3 is TGTGCCTGGAGTCTAGACAGGAACTCCGACTACACC. This sequence encodes CAWSLDRNSDYT. The full CDR3 sequence reads CAWSLDRNSDYTF.

Remarks on this clone: Gene labels here are mouse ones. CDR3 DNA (partial): TGTGCCAGCAGTCTCCTGGGGAGAGACACCCAGTAC. Encoded protein: CASSLLGRDTQY. The full CDR3 protein reads CASSLLGRDTQYF. The rearrangement uses TRBV24 and TRBJ2-5; TRBD2 is a possible D gene (6 bases). The read falls 1 residue short of the CDR3 end, and the missing part is taken from the germline J gene. Germline assignment: CDR1 KGHTA and CDR2 FRNEEI. This CDR3 region has 13 residues. V lost 3 bases and J 5 bases, leaving 9 bases between the germline ends.

With respect to this clone: Gene names denote mouse genes. The DNA read from the CDR3 is TGTGCCAGCGGTGGAGGGAGAAACTCCGACTACACC. Translated: CASGGGRNSDYT. The full CDR3 is CASGGGRNSDYTF. J is TRBJ1-2 and V is TRBV13-2; D is uncertain. The sequenced fragment ends 1 residue before the CDR3 boundary, so the rest is inferred from the germline J gene. Trimming left V 3 bases short and J 1 base short, with 7 bases between. This CDR3 has 13 residues. Germline CDR1 and CDR2: NNHNN and SYGAGS (reference sequence).

Note on this clone: Gene names and germline match the mouse. The read gets to within 1 residue of the CDR3 end, and the germline J gene fills in the rest. The V call is TRBV4, the J call TRBJ2-5; 8 nucleotides match TRBD2. Germline values: CDR1 LGHDT, CDR2 YNNKQL (reference sequence). Germline trimming cut 5 bases from V and 3 bases from J; bases unmatched to any gene: 1. The CDR3 is 13 amino acids. CDR3 bases read: TGTGCCAGCAGCAGGGACTGGCAAGACACCCAGTAC. Its translation is CASSRDWQDTQY. The whole CDR3 protein reads CASSRDWQDTQYF.

This clone was recorded a few times. Germline and genes: mouse. The read ends 1 residue before the CDR3 terminus; that terminus is restored from the germline J gene. Other DNA sequences in the sample encode the same CDR3. The J gene is TRBJ2-7, the V gene TRBV2; possibly TRBD1 for D (6 bases). CDR3 size: 13 residues. V was cut by 0 bases and J by 4 bases, with 7 bases left in between. Germline V gene sequence: CDR1 LGHNA, CDR2 YSYQKL. CDR3 DNA (partial): TGTGCCAGCAGCCAAGAAGGGGGTTATGAACAGTAC. This gives the protein CASSQEGGYEQY. The full CDR3 sequence reads CASSQEGGYEQYF.

With respect to this clone: Gene names are mouse gene names. The sample carries other DNA sequences with the same CDR3. Incomplete CDR3 DNA: TGTGCCAGCAGCCAACAGGGCTCCACAGAAGTCTTC. The encoded protein is CASSQQGSTEVF. The CDR3, in full, reads CASSQQGSTEVFF. The J gene is TRBJ1-1, the V gene TRBV5; maybe TRBD1 (5 bases). Read coverage stops 1 residue before the CDR3 terminus; the germline J gene supplies the remainder. V was pared by 2 bases and J by 4 bases, with 8 bases between. Germline V gene sequence: CDR1 LGHNA, CDR2 YNLKQL (reference sequence). This CDR3 has 13 amino acids.